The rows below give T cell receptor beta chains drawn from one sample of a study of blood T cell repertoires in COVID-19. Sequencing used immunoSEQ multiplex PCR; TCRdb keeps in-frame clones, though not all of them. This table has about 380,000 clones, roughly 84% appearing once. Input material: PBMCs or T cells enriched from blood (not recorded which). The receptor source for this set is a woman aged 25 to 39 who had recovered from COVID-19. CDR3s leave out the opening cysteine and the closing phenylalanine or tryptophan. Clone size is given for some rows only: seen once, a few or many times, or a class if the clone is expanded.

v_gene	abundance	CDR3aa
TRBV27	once	ASSNGFGQPQH
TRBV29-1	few	SYQGAFNYGYT
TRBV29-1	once	SVVRTTQETQY
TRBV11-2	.	ASSWGRAAF
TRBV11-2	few	ASSSRTGNTGELF
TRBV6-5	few	ASRPPPGTGELF
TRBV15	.	ATSSGPPGQVPSGRLYEQY
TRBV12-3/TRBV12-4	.	ASRARGVAPLH
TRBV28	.	ASSSSGSNYGYT
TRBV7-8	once	ASGGMALLSGNTIY
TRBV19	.	ASSDGRAGEQY
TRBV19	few	ASSIRRGTTAMNTEAF
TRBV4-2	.	ASSQDSGRVDGYT
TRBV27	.	ASSFPGLGVNEQF
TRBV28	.	ASSSTSTGYPRYEQY
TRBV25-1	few	ASTDRQGANHEQY
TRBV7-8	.	ASSQRTGLIGYT
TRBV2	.	ASSENTNQPQH
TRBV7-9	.	ASSFGGHNQPQH
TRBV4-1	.	ASSQGGRQGEFNEQF
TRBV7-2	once	ASSSSGTGREKLF
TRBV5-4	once	ASSLDRADYGYT
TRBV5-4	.	ASSFPQDTQY
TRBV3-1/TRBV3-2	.	ASSQAVIRSYEQY
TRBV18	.	ASSQAGEGNEQF
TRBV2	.	ASSRLAGGPAQGELF
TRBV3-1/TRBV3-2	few	ASSQDSGVTETQY
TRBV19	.	ASNTILGTDLNTEAF
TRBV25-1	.	ASSDRNSEQF
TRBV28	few	ASSSGTGPPSIQY
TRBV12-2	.	ASRFPLRLVEYNEQF
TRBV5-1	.	ASNRGGSTDTQY
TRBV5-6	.	ASSKILTGELF
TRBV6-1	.	ASIRAQAQGYT
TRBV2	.	ASRKDRDNQPQH
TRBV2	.	ASHPTGASNQPQH
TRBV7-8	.	ASTLKGPSGSRHEQY